This record concerns one T cell receptor beta chain sequence. Sequencing was performed with immunoSEQ multiplex PCR; in TCRdb, only in-frame clones are kept and a portion is missing. The repertoire consists of roughly 250,000 clones, with 84% occurring once and the leading ten covering under 5%. The data were taken from a study of blood T cell repertoires in COVID-19. Sample: peripheral blood. This receptor was obtained from a man in his fifties with acute or convalescent COVID-19.

The CDR3 coding sequence is TGTGCCAGCAGCTTGATCAGGGGGCCCTACAATGAGCAGTTCTTC. Protein product: CASSLIRGPYNEQFF. This chain joins TRBV5-8 and TRBJ2-1; 8 nucleotides agree with TRBD1. V lost 1 base, J lost 2 bases, and 2 bases stayed unmatched. Germline V gene lookup returns CDR1 SGHTS and CDR2 YDEGEE. The CDR3 is 15 amino acids. The complete variable domain, with remaining parts taken from reference TRBV5-8 and TRBJ2-1, reads EAGVTQSPTHLIKTRGQQATLRCSPISGHTSVYWYQQALGLGLQFLLWYDEGEERNRGNFPPRFSGRQFPNYSSELNVNALELEDSALYLCASSLIRGPYNEQFFGPGTRLTVL.